Below, one T cell receptor beta chain is given with its context. The antigen is undetermined. This entry comes from a study of vaccination and CD4 T cells after COVID-19. The treatment here: roughly 10-day PBMC culture with coronavirus spike peptide pools or control peptides (ViraFEST assay). Harvesting of the unexposed donor's CD4+ T cells predated the COVID-19 pandemic (2011-2018). TCR sequencing followed the expansion of antigen-specific T cells with peptide pools in ViraFEST. It was after roughly ten days of culture that CD4+ T cells were isolated by negative selection. SARS-CoV-2 S/N and four cold-coronavirus spikes were used to probe unexposed-donor CD4+ T cells, cells permitting. CDR3 length: 13 amino acids. Germline-derived CDR1 and CDR2 are SQVTM and ANQGSEA. V was trimmed by 4 bases and J by 7 bases, leaving 14 bases between them. The study sequenced cultured CD4+ T cell DNA using the Oncomine TCR Beta short-read assay. Each CDR3 protein is one row after TCRdb ran MiXCR on the PCR reads. Of 4,500 to 5,500 distinct CDR3 sequences in the sample, about two fifths were seen once.

The clonotype comes from a human donor in good health. The chain is built from TRBV29-1 and TRBJ2-4; no clear D. The sample taken for sequencing was CD4+ T cells from blood, cultured in vitro. The CDR3 nucleotides read TGCAGCGTTGGAATTCGTTCCGGGAACATTCAGTACTTC. It encodes CSVGIRSGNIQYF. Full variable domain (missing parts from reference TRBV29-1 and TRBJ2-4): SAVISQKPSRDICQRGTSLTIQCQVDSQVTMMFWYRQQPGQSLTLIATANQGSEATYESGFVIDKFPISRPNLTFSTLTVSNMSPEDSSIYLCSVGIRSGNIQYFGAGTRLSVL.